This TCR beta chain appears in the sequencing data of a study of graft-versus-host responses after intestinal transplantation. About the study: All recipients were transplanted with multivisceral, liver-intestinal, or isolated intestinal grafts. The whole recipient group had anti-thymocyte globulin induction followed by tacrolimus and steroids for around 3 years.

Regarding this clone: The antigen is unknown.

Assay: immunoSEQ multiplex PCR; the TCRdb copy retains only in-frame clones and omits some. The sample records approximately 99,000 clones, 85% to 95% being singletons. Germline V gene lookup returns CDR1 SGHNT and CDR2 YENEEA. CDR3 length: 15 amino acids. Trimming left V 0 bases short and J 1 base short, with 8 bases between. The receptor was derived from a human donor who was the organ donor for an intestinal transplant. Sequenced here: unstimulated CD8+ T cells sorted from spleen or lymph node cells, sampled before transplant. The chain uses TRBV11-3 and TRBJ2-3; D unresolved. The CDR3: CASSLDLRGTDTQYF. DNA of the CDR3: TGTGCCAGCAGCTTAGATTTACGGGGCACAGATACGCAGTATTTT.